This entry concerns a single TCR beta chain. This same CDR3 is encoded by further DNA sequences in the sample. Trimming took 1 base from V and 0 from J; bases not matched to a gene: 7. The CDR3 runs 17 residues. Germline V lookup: CDR1 SGHVS, CDR2 FQNEAQ. These data come from a study of blood T cell repertoires in COVID-19. Study-wide background: COVID-19 samples from acute and convalescent phases originated in the United States, Italy and Spain. PBMCs, B-cell-depleted T cells, or T cells were the source of the cDNA or gDNA that made up the material.

Original methodology: Estimates of nucleated cell counts were drawn from the amplification of reference gene primers. TCRdb's table, derived via immunoSEQ multiplex PCR, lists solely in-frame clones and lacks some. V, J and clone size are those of that table, while D and trimming were read from the DNA. In the table there are 8,500 to 13,000 clones, roughly 83% of which are singletons. The receptor's source is a human donor in a cohort sampled during active COVID-19. Material: peripheral blood. This chain joins TRBV7-8 and TRBJ2-7; 9 bases agree with TRBD2. The CDR3, as DNA: TGTGCCAGCAGCTTAGATAGGCTAGCGGGGAGCTCCTACGAGCAGTACTTC. Translated: CASSLDRLAGSSYEQYF.